This record covers a single T cell receptor beta chain. The antigen is not known. All TRB cDNA libraries came from 5' RACE performed with UMI labels. Using the 5' RACE reads, TCRdb records one entry per CDR3 protein without DNA. The sample's table shows approximately 66,000 distinct CDR3 sequences. Using triplicate sorts, a few hundred thousand cells were collected each time from every CD8+ T cell subset. The source of the sample is a study of CXCR3-negative and CXCR3-positive naive CD8 T cells. Overall study findings and caveats: More hydrophobic TRB CDR3s occurred in CXCR3-positive than in CXCR3-negative naive cells. Memory cells differed in TRBV-TRBJ usage, but naive CXCR3-negative and CXCR3-positive cells had similar usage.

The receptor was isolated from a human donor in good health. Some clones in this sample may be carry-over from other donors' samples. The sample was naive CXCR3- CD8+ T cells from blood. Subset given: CD45RO-CCR7+CD27+CD95- naive CD8+ T cells lacking CXCR3 (TNR3-).

The CDR3 reads CSVGTTNTGELFF. This chain uses TRBV29-1 with TRBJ2-2; TCRdb calls TRBD2, which cannot be checked without DNA. Germline V gene data show CDR1 as SQVTM and CDR2 as ANQGSEA. The CDR3 contains 13 residues.